What follows describes a single T cell receptor (beta chain). The data were obtained in a study of tumor-infiltrating lymphocytes in primary liver carcinoma. Study in general: Donors had hepatocellular carcinoma or combined HCC and intrahepatic cholangiocarcinoma. Tumors, staged T1-T3 N0M0, spanned about 4 to 11 cm.

The V gene lost 7 bases and the J gene lost 0 bases, with 17 bases spanning the gap. Germline lookup yields CDR1 SGHDT and CDR2 YYEEEE. The CDR3 has 17 amino acids. Extraction also yielded germline DNA, while blood RNA was obtained from unsorted whole blood. From 500 ng total RNA, TCR beta cDNA was generated with a primer in the constant region. Investigators got TCR beta libraries out of three nested multiplex PCR rounds, done with slightly modified ARM-PCR. With TRBV1-TRBV30 forward primers and a C-beta reverse primer, the first two PCR rounds were run for approximately 10 cycles each. TCRdb reanalysed the multiplex PCR reads using MiXCR and keeps one entry per CDR3 protein. Here the sample spans about 200,000 distinct CDR3 sequences, about 65% being singletons.

The clonotype was recovered from a woman aged 55-69 years with primary liver carcinoma and hepatitis B virus infection. V is TRBV5-6 and J is TRBJ2-6; D is perhaps TRBD1 (6 bases). Sequencing was done on a sample of peripheral blood. The CDR3 loop reads CASALLGQTSGANVLTF. The CDR3, as DNA: TGTGCCAGCGCTCTTTTAGGACAGACCTCTGGGGCCAACGTCCTGACTTTC.